Listed below are T cell receptor beta chains from one sample, sequenced in a study of T cell responses to AZD1222 COVID-19 vaccine. Assay: immunoSEQ multiplex PCR; the TCRdb copy retains only in-frame clones and omits some. The data contain 150,000 or so clones, roughly 87% of them singletons. The sample was peripheral blood, taken on day 0 of AZD1222 vaccination. The origin of the receptors is an adult in good health. Each CDR3 is given with its conserved first and last residue. A D gene is named only where the DNA matches it firmly. Clone sizes are given selectively: once, few, many, or a class where the clone is expanded.

length	D	size	V	J	DNA	CDR3
15	NA	NA	TRBV24-1	TRBJ2-5	TGTGCCACCAGTGACCCTAGGGACGGTCGAGAGACCCAGTACTTC	CATSDPRDGRETQYF
14	NA	NA	TRBV6-1	TRBJ2-2	TGTGCCAGCAGCGTTCGGGAGCACACCGGGGAGCTGTTTTTT	CASSVREHTGELFF
11	NA	NA	TRBV5-6	TRBJ1-2	TGTGCCAGCAGCTTGCTTTCGTCCCCCACCTTC	CASSLLSSPTF
13	NA	NA	TRBV25-1	TRBJ1-1	TGTGCCAGCAGTGAAAATCGGAACACTGAAGCTTTCTTT	CASSENRNTEAFF
16	NA	NA	TRBV28	TRBJ2-4	TGTGCCAGCAGTCTCGCCGGGGGCCCAGCCAAAAACATTCAGTACTTC	CASSLAGGPAKNIQYF
16	TRBD2	NA	TRBV7-9	TRBJ2-1	TGTGCCAGCAGCTGGCCCTCGGGCGGGAGTGATAATGAGCAGTTCTTC	CASSWPSGGSDNEQFF
14	TRBD2	NA	TRBV28	TRBJ2-1	TGTGCCAGCAGCCCCAGCGGGAGACTGAATGAGCAGTTCTTC	CASSPSGRLNEQFF
16	TRBD1	NA	TRBV28	TRBJ1-2	TGTGCCAGCAGCCCGGGACAGGGGGTCTCTGGCTATGGCTACACCTTC	CASSPGQGVSGYGYTF
16	TRBD2	NA	TRBV3-1/TRBV3-2	TRBJ2-3	TGTGCCAGCAGCGACACTAGCGGGAGAGGTGCAGATACGCAGTATTTT	CASSDTSGRGADTQYF
13	NA	NA	TRBV3-1/TRBV3-2	TRBJ1-5	TGTGCCAGCAGCCAAAGCCCATTTCAGCCCCAGCATTTT	CASSQSPFQPQHF
15	TRBD1	NA	TRBV5-1	TRBJ1-2	TGCGCCAGCAGCCCCGGGACAGGGCTGAGGTATGGCTACACCTTC	CASSPGTGLRYGYTF
16	TRBD1	NA	TRBV18	TRBJ1-3	TGTGCCAGCTCACGGGACAGGGGGAACTCTGGAAACACCATATATTTT	CASSRDRGNSGNTIYF
15	NA	NA	TRBV2	TRBJ1-1	TGTGCCAGCCTGAATGAAATTGGGGGCCACACTGAAGCTTTCTTT	CASLNEIGGHTEAFF
17	NA	NA	TRBV28	TRBJ2-7	TGTGCCAGCAGTTTCCCCCCATACGGGGGCCGGAAAGAAGAGCAGTACTTC	CASSFPPYGGRKEEQYF
15	TRBD2	NA	TRBV5-6	TRBJ2-7	TGTGCCAGCAGCCTCAGCGGGAGGGCCTCCTACGAGCAGTACTTC	CASSLSGRASYEQYF
13	NA	NA	TRBV7-2	TRBJ1-5	TGTGCCAGCAGCTTAGTACGAGAGCAGCCCCAGCATTTT	CASSLVREQPQHF
19	TRBD2	NA	TRBV19	TRBJ2-2	TGTGCCAGTAGTCGTGGACTAGCGGGAGTGTGGCGGGGCACCGGGGAGCTGTTTTTT	CASSRGLAGVWRGTGELFF
15	NA	NA	TRBV18	TRBJ2-5	TGTGCCAGCTCACCAATTGGGAATAGTCTGGAGACCCAGTACTTC	CASSPIGNSLETQYF
13	NA	once	TRBV7-9	TRBJ2-1	TGTGCCAGCAGCCTTAAGAAGCCCAATGAGCAGTTCTTC	CASSLKKPNEQFF
12	TRBD1	NA	TRBV12-3/TRBV12-4	TRBJ1-2	TGTGCCAGCAGAAGACAGGGTGGAGGCTACACCTTC	CASRRQGGGYTF
14	NA	NA	TRBV9	TRBJ2-7	TGTGCCAGCAGCGTACAGGGTGAAGGCTACGAGCAGTACTTC	CASSVQGEGYEQYF
13	NA	NA	TRBV4-2	TRBJ1-1	TGTGCCAGCAGCCCGGAAAGGGGTCGTGAAGCTTTCTTT	CASSPERGREAFF
17	TRBD2	NA	TRBV7-2	TRBJ2-7	TGTGCCAGCAGCCCCAAGATTCTAGCGGGGGCAACCTACGAGCAGTACTTC	CASSPKILAGATYEQYF
13	NA	NA	TRBV7-2	TRBJ2-7	TGTGCCAGCAGCTTTCGGGGGGCAGACGAGCAGTACTTC	CASSFRGADEQYF
12	TRBD1	NA	TRBV29-1	TRBJ1-1	TGCAGCGTGGACAGGGGAGGGACTGAAGCTTTCTTT	CSVDRGGTEAFF
14	TRBD2	NA	TRBV28	TRBJ2-7	TGTGCCAGCAGAGGGACTAGCGGGAACTACGAGCAGTACTTC	CASRGTSGNYEQYF
17	NA	NA	TRBV18	TRBJ1-3	TGTGCCAGCTCACCACCGTCAACGGAAGTCTCTGGAAACACCATATATTTT	CASSPPSTEVSGNTIYF
14	NA	once	TRBV6-5	TRBJ1-1	TGTGCCAGCAGTAGTCGACAGGTTACCACTGAAGCTTTCTTT	CASSSRQVTTEAFF
12	NA	NA	TRBV5-4	TRBJ2-3	TGTGCCAGCAGCTTGGATTCAGATACGCAGTATTTT	CASSLDSDTQYF
14	TRBD1	NA	TRBV28	TRBJ1-1	TGTGCCAGCAAAGGAAACAGGGGTTACACTGAAGCTTTCTTT	CASKGNRGYTEAFF
13	TRBD1	NA	TRBV7-7	TRBJ1-1	TGTGCCAGCAGTCAGGGGGTGAACACTGAAGCTTTCTTT	CASSQGVNTEAFF
14	NA	NA	TRBV19	TRBJ2-1	TGTGCCAGTAGTAGGGGTGCTAGCCACAATGAGCAGTTCTTC	CASSRGASHNEQFF
14	NA	NA	TRBV6-5	TRBJ1-1	TGTGCCAGCAGTTACCCAGTGGGAGGCGCTGAAGCTTTCTTT	CASSYPVGGAEAFF
13	NA	NA	TRBV24-1	TRBJ2-7	TGTGCCACCAGGGACTCAAACTCCTACGAGCAGTACTTC	CATRDSNSYEQYF
15	NA	NA	TRBV19	TRBJ1-3	TGTGCCAGTAGTAGAGTTCGGACCTCTGGAAACACCATATATTTT	CASSRVRTSGNTIYF
15	TRBD2	NA	TRBV7-2	TRBJ2-4	TGTGCCAGCAGCTTAGGAGCTAGCGGGGAAAACATTCAGTACTTC	CASSLGASGENIQYF
17	NA	NA	TRBV28	TRBJ1-6	TGTGCCAGCAGTTTGGTAGACCCGAGCTCCTATAATTCACCCCTCCACTTT	CASSLVDPSSYNSPLHF
17	TRBD1	once	TRBV7-2	TRBJ2-7	TGTGCCAGCAGCGCGATACTAGGACAGGGGGCGAGTTACGAGCAGTACTTC	CASSAILGQGASYEQYF
13	NA	NA	TRBV15	TRBJ2-3	TGTGCCACCATCGAACAGGGAATGGATACGCAGTATTTT	CATIEQGMDTQYF
14	NA	once	TRBV15	TRBJ2-7	TGTGCCACCAGCACGGTTGAGAACCCGTACGAGCAGTACTTC	CATSTVENPYEQYF
16	NA	NA	TRBV19	TRBJ2-4	TGTGCCAGTAGTAGCGGGAACGTATCAGCCAAAAACATTCAGTACTTC	CASSSGNVSAKNIQYF
16	NA	NA	TRBV6-1	TRBJ1-5	TGTGCCAGCAGTGAAGGACAGGTGGACGTCAATCAGCCCCAGCATTTT	CASSEGQVDVNQPQHF
16	NA	NA	TRBV4-1	TRBJ1-2	TGCGCCAGCAGCCCTACGCCCGGGGGGCCGAGGGATGGCTACACCTTC	CASSPTPGGPRDGYTF
14	TRBD1	NA	TRBV7-9	TRBJ1-1	TGTGCCAGCAGCCAGACAGGGATGAACACTGAAGCTTTCTTT	CASSQTGMNTEAFF
14	TRBD1	once	TRBV5-5	TRBJ1-3	TGTGCCAGCAGCACTGGGACAGTTGGAAACACCATATATTTT	CASSTGTVGNTIYF
16	NA	NA	TRBV5-1	TRBJ1-3	TGCGCCAGCAGCTTGATGGGGGGTTACTCTGAAAACACCATATATTTT	CASSLMGGYSENTIYF
15	NA	NA	TRBV6-5	TRBJ2-2	TGTGCCAGCAGTTACAGGGTTTCGAACACCGGGGAGCTGTTTTTT	CASSYRVSNTGELFF
12	NA	NA	TRBV21-1	TRBJ1-6	TGTGCCCGTGCGGGGCCCGTTTCACCCCTCCACTTT	CARAGPVSPLHF
15	TRBD1	once	TRBV9	TRBJ1-3	TGTGCCAGCAGCGACCGGGACAGGGAACGAAACACCATATATTTT	CASSDRDRERNTIYF